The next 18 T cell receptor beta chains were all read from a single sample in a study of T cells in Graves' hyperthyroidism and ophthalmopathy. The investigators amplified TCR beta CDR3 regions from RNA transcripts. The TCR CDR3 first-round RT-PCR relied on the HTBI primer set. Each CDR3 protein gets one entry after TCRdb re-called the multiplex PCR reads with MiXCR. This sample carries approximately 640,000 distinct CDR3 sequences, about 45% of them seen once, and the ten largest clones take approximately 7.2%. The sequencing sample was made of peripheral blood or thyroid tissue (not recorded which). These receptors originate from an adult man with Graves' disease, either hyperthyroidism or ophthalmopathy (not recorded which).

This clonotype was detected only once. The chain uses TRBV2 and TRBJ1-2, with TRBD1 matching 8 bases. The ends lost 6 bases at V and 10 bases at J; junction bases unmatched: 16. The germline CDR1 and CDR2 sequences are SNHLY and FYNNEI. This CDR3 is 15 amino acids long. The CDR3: CASSQEQGVLFDYTF. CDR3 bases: TGTGCCAGCAGCCAAGAACAGGGGGTATTATTCGACTACACCTTC.

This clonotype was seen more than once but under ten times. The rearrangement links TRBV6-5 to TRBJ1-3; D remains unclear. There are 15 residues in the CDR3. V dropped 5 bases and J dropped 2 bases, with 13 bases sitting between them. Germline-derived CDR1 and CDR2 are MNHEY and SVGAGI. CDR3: CASSPRHVAGNTIYF. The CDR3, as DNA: TGTGCCAGCAGTCCCCGACATGTGGCTGGAAACACCATATATTTT.

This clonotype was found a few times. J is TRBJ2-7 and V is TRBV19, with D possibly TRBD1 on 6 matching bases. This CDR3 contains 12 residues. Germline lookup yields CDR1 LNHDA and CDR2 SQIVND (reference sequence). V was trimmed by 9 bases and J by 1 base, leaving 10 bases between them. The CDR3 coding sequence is TGTGCCAGCGGGACATTGTCCTACGAGCAGTACTTC. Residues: CASGTLSYEQYF.

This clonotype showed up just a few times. DNA for the CDR3: TGTGCCAGCAGCTTTTCCACAGGGGGTAAAGGAAACACCATATATTTT. Residues: CASSFSTGGKGNTIYF. The chain joins TRBV11-2 to TRBJ1-3, with 8 bases that match TRBD1. The CDR3 is 16 amino acids. Germline CDR1 SGHAT, CDR2 FQNNGV. The trim removed 3 bases at V and 4 bases at J, leaving 8 bases unmatched.

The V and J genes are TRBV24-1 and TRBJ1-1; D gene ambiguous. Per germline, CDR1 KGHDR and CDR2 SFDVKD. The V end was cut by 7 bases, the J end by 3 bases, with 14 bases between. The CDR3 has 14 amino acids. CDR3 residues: CATSVVMGDTEAFF. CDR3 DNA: TGTGCCACCAGCGTTGTTATGGGTGACACTGAAGCTTTCTTT.

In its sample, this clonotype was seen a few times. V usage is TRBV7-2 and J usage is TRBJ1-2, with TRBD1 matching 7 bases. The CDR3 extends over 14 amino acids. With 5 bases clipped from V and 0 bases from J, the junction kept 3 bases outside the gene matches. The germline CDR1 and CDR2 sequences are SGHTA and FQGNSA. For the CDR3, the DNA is TGTGCCAGCAGCAGTGGACAGGCTAACTATGGCTACACCTTC. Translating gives CASSSGQANYGYTF.

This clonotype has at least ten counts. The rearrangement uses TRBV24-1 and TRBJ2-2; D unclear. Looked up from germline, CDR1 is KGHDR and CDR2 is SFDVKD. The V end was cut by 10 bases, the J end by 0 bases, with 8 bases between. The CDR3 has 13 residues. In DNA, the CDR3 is TGTGCCACTTTGGACCCGAACACCGGGGAGCTGTTTTTT. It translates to CATLDPNTGELFF.

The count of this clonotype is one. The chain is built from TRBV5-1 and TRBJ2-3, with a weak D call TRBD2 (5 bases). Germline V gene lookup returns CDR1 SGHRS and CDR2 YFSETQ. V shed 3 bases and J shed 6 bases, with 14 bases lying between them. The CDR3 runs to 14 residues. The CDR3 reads CASSSRAGWDTQYF. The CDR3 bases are TGCGCCAGCAGCTCGCGGGCCGGCTGGGATACGCAGTATTTT.

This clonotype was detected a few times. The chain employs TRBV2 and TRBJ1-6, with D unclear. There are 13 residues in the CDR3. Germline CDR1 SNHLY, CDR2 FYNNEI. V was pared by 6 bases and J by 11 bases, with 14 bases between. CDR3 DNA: TGTGCCAGCAGAGACAACCCGGCCGCACCCCTCCACTTT. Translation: CASRDNPAAPLHF.

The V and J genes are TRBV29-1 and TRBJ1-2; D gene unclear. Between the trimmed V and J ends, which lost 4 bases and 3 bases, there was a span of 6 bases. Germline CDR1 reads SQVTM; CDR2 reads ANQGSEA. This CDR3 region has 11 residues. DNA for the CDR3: TGCAGCGTTGCTGACGACTATGGCTACACCTTC. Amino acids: CSVADDYGYTF.

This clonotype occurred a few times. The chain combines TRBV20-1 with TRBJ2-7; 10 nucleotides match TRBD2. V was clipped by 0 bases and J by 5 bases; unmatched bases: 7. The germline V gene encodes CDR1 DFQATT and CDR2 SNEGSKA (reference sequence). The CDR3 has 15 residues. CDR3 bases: TGCAGTGCTAGAGATTGGCTAGCGGGAGTCAACGAGCAGTACTTC. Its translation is CSARDWLAGVNEQYF.

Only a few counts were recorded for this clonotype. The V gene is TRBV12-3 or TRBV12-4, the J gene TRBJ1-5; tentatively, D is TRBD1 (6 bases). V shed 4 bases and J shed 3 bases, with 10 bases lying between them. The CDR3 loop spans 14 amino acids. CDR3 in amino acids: CASSSGVYNQPQHF. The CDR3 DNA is TGTGCCAGCAGTTCAGGGGTTTACAATCAGCCCCAGCATTTT.

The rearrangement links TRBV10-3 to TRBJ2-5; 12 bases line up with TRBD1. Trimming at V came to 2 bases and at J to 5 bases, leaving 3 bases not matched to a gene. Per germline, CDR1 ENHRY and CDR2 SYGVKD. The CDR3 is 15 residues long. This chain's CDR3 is CAISERDRGHETQYF. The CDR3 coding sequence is TGTGCCATCAGTGAGCGGGACAGGGGGCATGAGACCCAGTACTTC.

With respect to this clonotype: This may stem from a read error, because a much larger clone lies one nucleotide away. CDR3 in DNA: TGCAGCGTTGTGGGGACCAGGGGGTTACAAGAGACCCAGTACTTC. Encoded protein: CSVVGTRGLQETQYF. The chain recombines TRBV29-1 with TRBJ2-5; 7 positions match TRBD1. V was pared by 4 bases and J by 2 bases, with 10 bases of the junction left unmatched. The CDR3 runs to 15 residues. From germline, CDR1 is SQVTM and CDR2 ANQGSEA.

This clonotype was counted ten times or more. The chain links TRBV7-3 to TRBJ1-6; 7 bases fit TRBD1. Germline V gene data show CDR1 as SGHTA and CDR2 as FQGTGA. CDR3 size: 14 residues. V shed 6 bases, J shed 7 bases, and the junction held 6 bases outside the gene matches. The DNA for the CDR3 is TGTGCCAGCAGATCCGGGACAGACAATTCACCCCTCCACTTT. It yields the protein CASRSGTDNSPLHF.

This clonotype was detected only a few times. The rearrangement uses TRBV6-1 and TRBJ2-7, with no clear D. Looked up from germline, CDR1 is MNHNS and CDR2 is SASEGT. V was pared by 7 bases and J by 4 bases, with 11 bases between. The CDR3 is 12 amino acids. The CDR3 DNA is TGTGCCAGCAAGTCTCTTTCTTACGAGCAGTACTTC. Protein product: CASKSLSYEQYF.

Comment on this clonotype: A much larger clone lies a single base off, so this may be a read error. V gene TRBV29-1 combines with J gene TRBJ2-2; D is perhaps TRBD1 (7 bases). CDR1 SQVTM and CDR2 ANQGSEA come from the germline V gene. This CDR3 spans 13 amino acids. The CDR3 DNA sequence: TGCAGCGTTGAGACAGGGCGAACCGGGGGGCTGTTTTTT. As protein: CSVETGRTGGLFF.

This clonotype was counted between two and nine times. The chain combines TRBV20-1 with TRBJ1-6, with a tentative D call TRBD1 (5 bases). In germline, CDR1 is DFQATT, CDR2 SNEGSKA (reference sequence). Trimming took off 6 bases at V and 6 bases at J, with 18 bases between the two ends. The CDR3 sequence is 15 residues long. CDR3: CSADPAGQGNSPLHF. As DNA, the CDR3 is TGCAGTGCAGACCCGGCGGGGCAGGGTAATTCACCCCTCCACTTT.